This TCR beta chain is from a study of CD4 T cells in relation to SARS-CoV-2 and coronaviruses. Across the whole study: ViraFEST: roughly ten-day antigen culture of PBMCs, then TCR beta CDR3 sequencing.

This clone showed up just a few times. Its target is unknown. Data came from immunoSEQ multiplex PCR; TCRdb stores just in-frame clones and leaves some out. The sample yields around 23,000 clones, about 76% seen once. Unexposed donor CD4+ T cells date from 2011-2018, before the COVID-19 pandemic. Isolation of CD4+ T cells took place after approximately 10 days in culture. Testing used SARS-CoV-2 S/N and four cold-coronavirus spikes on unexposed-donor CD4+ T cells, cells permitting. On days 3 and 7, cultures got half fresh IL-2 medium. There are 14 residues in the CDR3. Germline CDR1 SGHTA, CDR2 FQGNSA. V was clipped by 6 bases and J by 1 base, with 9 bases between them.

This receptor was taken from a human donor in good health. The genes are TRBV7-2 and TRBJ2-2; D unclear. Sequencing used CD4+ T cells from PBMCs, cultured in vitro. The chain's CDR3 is CASSFERNTGELFF. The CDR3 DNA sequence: TGTGCCAGCAGTTTTGAGAGGAACACCGGGGAGCTGTTTTTT.